These T cell receptor beta chains were read from a single sample in a study of T cell responses to AZD1222 COVID-19 vaccine. The repertoire was sequenced with immunoSEQ multiplex PCR; TCRdb's copy has only in-frame clones and lacks some. This sample carries some 97,000 clones, about 87% of them seen once, and the ten largest clones take over 3%. The sequences come from peripheral blood, collected on day 0 of AZD1222 vaccination. All receptors derive from an adult in good health. Each CDR3 is given with its conserved first and last residue. A D gene is named only where the DNA matches it firmly. Size tells how often a clone was seen (once, few, many) or the class of an expanded clone, and some rows leave it out.

clone_size j_call d_call v_call cdr3_nt cdr3_aa
- TRBJ1-1 - TRBV7-9 TGTGCCAGCAGCTTAGAAGGCCCCGGGGCTTTCTTT CASSLEGPGAFF
- TRBJ1-5 TRBD1 TRBV7-2 TGTGCCAGCAGCGTGGGACAGAACAATCAGCCCCAGCATTTT CASSVGQNNQPQHF
once TRBJ2-2 - TRBV5-4 TGTGCCAGCAGCTTGGCTTCAGGGCCGACCGGGGAGCTGTTTTTT CASSLASGPTGELFF
- TRBJ2-3 - TRBV19 TGTGCCAGTAAAAAGGGACCTAGCACAGATACGCAGTATTTT CASKKGPSTDTQYF
medium-sized TRBJ1-6 - TRBV5-1 TGCGCCAGCAGCAAGGTTTATAATTCACCCCTCCACTTT CASSKVYNSPLHF
- TRBJ1-1 - TRBV5-1 TGCGCCAGCAGCTTGGAGGGACCGATGAACACTGAAGCTTTCTTT CASSLEGPMNTEAFF
few TRBJ1-3 - TRBV15 TGTGCCACCAGCAGAGAGGGGCCTCAGGGGTTTTTCTCTGGAAACACCATATATTTT CATSREGPQGFFSGNTIYF
- TRBJ1-5 - TRBV3-1/TRBV3-2 TGTGCCAGCAGCCAATCTCTGGGAGGTATCCAGCCCCAGCATTTT CASSQSLGGIQPQHF
- TRBJ2-6 - TRBV7-9 TGTGCCAGCAGCCCCAGTAGGAACTCTGGGGCCAACGTCCTGACTTTC CASSPSRNSGANVLTF
- TRBJ2-3 - TRBV15 TGTGCCACCAGCAGAGAGGCTGTGGATACGCAGTATTTT CATSREAVDTQYF
- TRBJ2-3 - TRBV2 TGTGCCAGCAACCTTCGTCGGGGCACGACAGATACGCAGTATTTT CASNLRRGTTDTQYF
- TRBJ1-5 - TRBV19 TGTGCCAGTATTAGGGTTGGAACACCGAATCAGCCCCAGCATTTT CASIRVGTPNQPQHF
- TRBJ1-1 - TRBV18 TGTGCCAGCTCACTCTACGGACACGTCCCAGACGCTTTCTTT CASSLYGHVPDAFF
- TRBJ2-2 - TRBV6-2/TRBV6-3 TGTGCCAGCAGTTTCAGTCTGGGGGCGAACACCGGGGAGCTGTTTTTT CASSFSLGANTGELFF
- TRBJ2-7 - TRBV4-3 TGCGCCAGCAGCCAAGGACGAGGCCACGAGCAGTACTTC CASSQGRGHEQYF
- TRBJ1-3 - TRBV18 TGTGCCAGCTCACCAGGGGGATCTGGAAACACCATATATTTT CASSPGGSGNTIYF
- TRBJ2-1 TRBD1 TRBV11-3 TGTGCCAGCAGCAAACAGGGGTCCTACAATGAGCAGTTCTTC CASSKQGSYNEQFF
once TRBJ1-5 TRBD1 TRBV6-2/TRBV6-3 TGTGCCAGCAGCTTCCGGGACAGTTATCAGCCCCAGCATTTT CASSFRDSYQPQHF
- TRBJ1-2 TRBD1 TRBV7-3 TGTGCCAGCAGCTTGGGGACAGGGGGCGATGGCTACACCTTC CASSLGTGGDGYTF
- TRBJ2-2 - TRBV5-4 TGTGCCAGCAGCTCCTGGACGGCCGGGGAGCTGTTTTTT CASSSWTAGELFF
once TRBJ1-2 - TRBV2 TGTGCCAGCAGTGAAGCTCAGACCATCTATGGCTACACCTTC CASSEAQTIYGYTF
- TRBJ1-6 - TRBV14 TGTGCCAGCAGCCAAGTAACAGGTTATAATTCACCCCTCCACTTT CASSQVTGYNSPLHF
- TRBJ1-5 - TRBV6-5 TGTGCCAGCAGAGGACGGCACAATCAGCCCCAGCATTTT CASRGRHNQPQHF
- TRBJ1-4 TRBD1 TRBV2 TGTGCCAGCAGCGCAGACAGGGGGCTAGGTGAAAAACTGTTTTTT CASSADRGLGEKLFF
- TRBJ1-5 - TRBV7-2 TGTGCCAGCAGCTCAAATCCTACAGTAGGCAATCAGCCCCAGCATTTT CASSSNPTVGNQPQHF